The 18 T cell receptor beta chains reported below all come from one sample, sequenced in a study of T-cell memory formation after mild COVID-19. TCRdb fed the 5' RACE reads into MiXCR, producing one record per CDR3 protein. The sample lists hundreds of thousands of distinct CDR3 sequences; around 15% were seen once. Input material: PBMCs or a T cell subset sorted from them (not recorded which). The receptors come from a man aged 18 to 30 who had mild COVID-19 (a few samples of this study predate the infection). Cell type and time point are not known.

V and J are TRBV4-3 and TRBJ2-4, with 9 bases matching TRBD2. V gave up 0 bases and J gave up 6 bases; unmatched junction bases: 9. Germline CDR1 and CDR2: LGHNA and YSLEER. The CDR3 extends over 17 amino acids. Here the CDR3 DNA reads TGCGCCAGCAGCCAAGAGGGGCGGGGGGGCCTAGGAAACATTCAGTACTTC. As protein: CASSQEGRGGLGNIQYF.

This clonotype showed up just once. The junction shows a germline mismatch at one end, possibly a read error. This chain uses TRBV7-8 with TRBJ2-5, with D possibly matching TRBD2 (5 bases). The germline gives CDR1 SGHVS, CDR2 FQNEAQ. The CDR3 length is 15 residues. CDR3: CASSAIVLVMEIQYF. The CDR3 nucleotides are TGTGCCAGCAGCGCCATCGTACTAGTCATGGAGATCCAGTACTTC.

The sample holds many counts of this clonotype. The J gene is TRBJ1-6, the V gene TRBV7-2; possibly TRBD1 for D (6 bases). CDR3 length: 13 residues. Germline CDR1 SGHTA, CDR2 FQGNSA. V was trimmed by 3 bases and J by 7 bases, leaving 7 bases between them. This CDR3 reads CASSFTGNSPLHF. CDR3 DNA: TGTGCCAGCAGCTTTACAGGGAATTCACCCCTCCACTTT.

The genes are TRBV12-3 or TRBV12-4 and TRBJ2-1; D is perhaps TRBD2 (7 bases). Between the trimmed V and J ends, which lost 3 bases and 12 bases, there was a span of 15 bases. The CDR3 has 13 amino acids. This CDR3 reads CASSLGGPKGQFF. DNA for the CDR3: TGTGCCAGCAGTTTGGGGGGGCCTAAGGGGCAGTTCTTC.

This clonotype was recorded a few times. For the CDR3, the DNA is TGTGCCAGCAGTTATTCGGGGACAGGGCGGCAGTTCTTC. It specifies CASSYSGTGRQFF. The V call is TRBV6-6, the J call TRBJ2-1, with 9 bases aligning to TRBD1. Germline trimming cut 3 bases from V and 12 bases from J; bases unmatched to any gene: 6. Germline CDR1 MNHNY, CDR2 SVGAGI (reference sequence). The CDR3 sequence is 13 residues long.

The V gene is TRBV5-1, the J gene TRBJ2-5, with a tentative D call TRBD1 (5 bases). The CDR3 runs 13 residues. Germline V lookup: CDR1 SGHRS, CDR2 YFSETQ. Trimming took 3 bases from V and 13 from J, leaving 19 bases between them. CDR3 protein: CASSWTSDGFRYF. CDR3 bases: TGCGCCAGCAGCTGGACAAGTGACGGATTCCGGTACTTC. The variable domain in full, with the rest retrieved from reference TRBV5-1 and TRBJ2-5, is KAGVTQTPRYLIKTRGQQVTLSCSPISGHRSVSWYQQTPGQGLQFLFEYFSETQRNKGNFPGRFSGRQFSNSRSEMNVSTLELGDSALYLCASSWTSDGFRYFGPGTRLLVL.

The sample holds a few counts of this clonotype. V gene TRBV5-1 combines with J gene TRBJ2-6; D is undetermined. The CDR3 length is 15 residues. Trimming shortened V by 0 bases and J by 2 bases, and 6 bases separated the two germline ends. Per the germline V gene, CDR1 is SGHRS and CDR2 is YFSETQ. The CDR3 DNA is TGCGCCAGCAGCTTGGACGGTCCTGGGGCCAACGTCCTGACTTTC. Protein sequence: CASSLDGPGANVLTF.

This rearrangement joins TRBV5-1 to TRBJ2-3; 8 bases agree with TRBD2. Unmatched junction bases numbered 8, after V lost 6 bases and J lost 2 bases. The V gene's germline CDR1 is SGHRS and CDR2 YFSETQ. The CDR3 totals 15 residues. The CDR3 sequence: CASTYSGDITDTQYF. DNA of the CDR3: TGCGCCAGCACCTATAGCGGGGACATCACAGATACGCAGTATTTT.

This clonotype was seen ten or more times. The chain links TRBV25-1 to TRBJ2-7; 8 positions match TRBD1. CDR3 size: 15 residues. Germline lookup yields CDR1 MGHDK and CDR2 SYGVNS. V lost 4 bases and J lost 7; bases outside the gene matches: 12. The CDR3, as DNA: TGTGCCAGCAGTGGCCCTACAGGGGGAGCATCTGAGCAGTACTTC. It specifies CASSGPTGGASEQYF.

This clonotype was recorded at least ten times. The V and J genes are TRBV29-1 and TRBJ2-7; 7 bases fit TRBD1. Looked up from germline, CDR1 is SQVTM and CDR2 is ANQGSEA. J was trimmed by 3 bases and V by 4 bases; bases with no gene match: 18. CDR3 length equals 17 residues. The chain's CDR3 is CSVGGPTPGQIFYEQYF. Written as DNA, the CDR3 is TGCAGCGTTGGGGGCCCCACTCCGGGACAGATTTTCTACGAGCAGTACTTC.

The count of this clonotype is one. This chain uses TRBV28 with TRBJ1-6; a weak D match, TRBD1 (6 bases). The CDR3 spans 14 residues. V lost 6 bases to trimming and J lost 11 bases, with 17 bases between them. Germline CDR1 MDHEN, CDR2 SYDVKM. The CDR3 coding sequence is TGTGCCAGCAGGCTCACACAGGGCGGCGCACCCCTCCACTTT. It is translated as CASRLTQGGAPLHF. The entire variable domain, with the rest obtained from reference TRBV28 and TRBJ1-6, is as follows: DVKVTQSSRYLVKRTGEKVFLECVQDMDHENMFWYRQDPGLGLRLIYFSYDVKMKEKGDIPEGYSVSREKKERFSLILESASTNQTSMYLCASRLTQGGAPLHFGNGTRLTVT.

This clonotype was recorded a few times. Here the CDR3 reads CASSFGAGRGEQFF. In nucleotides, the CDR3 is TGCGCCAGCAGCTTCGGCGCAGGGAGGGGTGAGCAGTTCTTC. The V and J genes are TRBV5-1 and TRBJ2-1; TRBD2 aligns across 7 bases. V gave up 2 bases and J gave up 9 bases; unmatched junction bases: 8. CDR3 length: 14 residues. Germline V gene sequence: CDR1 SGHRS, CDR2 YFSETQ.

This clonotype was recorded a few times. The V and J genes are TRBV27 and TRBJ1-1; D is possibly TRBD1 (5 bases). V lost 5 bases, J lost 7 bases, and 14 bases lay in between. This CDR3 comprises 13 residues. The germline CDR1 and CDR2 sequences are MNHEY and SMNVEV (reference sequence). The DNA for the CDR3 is TGTGCCAGCAGTCCCGGACAAACTCTTGAAGCTTTCTTT. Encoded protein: CASSPGQTLEAFF.

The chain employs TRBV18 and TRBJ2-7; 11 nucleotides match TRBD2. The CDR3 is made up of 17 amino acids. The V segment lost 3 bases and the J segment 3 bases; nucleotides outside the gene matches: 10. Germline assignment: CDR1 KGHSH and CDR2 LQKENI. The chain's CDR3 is CASSPVPGSGGDYEQYF. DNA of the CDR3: TGTGCCAGCTCACCCGTCCCGGGTAGCGGGGGGGACTACGAGCAGTACTTC. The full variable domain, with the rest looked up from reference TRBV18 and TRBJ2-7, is NAGVMQNPRHLVRRRGQEARLRCSPMKGHSHVYWYRQLPEEGLKFMVYLQKENIIDESGMPKERFSAEFPKEGPSILRIQQVVRGDSAAYFCASSPVPGSGGDYEQYFGPGTRLTVT.

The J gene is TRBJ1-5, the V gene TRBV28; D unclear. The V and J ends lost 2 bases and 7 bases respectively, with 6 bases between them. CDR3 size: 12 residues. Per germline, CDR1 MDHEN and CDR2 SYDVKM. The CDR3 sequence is CASSLVEQPQHF. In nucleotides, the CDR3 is TGTGCCAGCAGTTTAGTAGAACAGCCCCAGCATTTT.

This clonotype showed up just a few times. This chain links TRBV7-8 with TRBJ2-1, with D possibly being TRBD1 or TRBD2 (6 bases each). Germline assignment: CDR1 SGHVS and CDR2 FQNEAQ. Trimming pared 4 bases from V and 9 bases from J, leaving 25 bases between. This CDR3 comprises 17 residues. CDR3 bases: TGTGCCAGCAGCTCCCTAGGGGGGATCCCCCCCGACGGTGAGCAGTTCTTC. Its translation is CASSSLGGIPPDGEQFF.

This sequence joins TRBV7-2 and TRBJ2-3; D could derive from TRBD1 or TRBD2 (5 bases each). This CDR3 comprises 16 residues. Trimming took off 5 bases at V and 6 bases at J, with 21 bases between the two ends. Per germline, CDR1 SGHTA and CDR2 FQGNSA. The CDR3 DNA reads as TGTGCCAGCAGCCCCGCGGCGGCAGGGAGTTCCGATACGCAGTATTTT. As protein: CASSPAAAGSSDTQYF.

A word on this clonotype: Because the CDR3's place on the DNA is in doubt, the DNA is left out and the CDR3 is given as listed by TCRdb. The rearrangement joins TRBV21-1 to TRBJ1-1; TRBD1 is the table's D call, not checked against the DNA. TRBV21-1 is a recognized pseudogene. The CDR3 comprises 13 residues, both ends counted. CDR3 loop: CASSWGAGTEAFF.